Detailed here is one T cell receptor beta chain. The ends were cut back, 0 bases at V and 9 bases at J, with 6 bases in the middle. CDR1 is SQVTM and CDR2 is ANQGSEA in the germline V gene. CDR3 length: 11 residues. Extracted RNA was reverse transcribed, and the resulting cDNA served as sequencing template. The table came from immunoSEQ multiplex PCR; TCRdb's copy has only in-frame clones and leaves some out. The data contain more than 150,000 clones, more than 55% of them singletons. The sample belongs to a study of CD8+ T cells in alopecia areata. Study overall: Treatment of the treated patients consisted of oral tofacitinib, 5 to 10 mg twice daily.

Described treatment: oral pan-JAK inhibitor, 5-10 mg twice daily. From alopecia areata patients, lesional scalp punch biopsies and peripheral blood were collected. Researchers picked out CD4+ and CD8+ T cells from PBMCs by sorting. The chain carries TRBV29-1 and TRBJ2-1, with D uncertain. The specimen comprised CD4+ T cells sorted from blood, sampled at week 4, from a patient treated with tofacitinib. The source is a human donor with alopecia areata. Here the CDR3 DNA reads TGCAGCGTTGAAGATCGTGTTGAGCAGTTCTTC. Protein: CSVEDRVEQFF.